Frequency places the clone carrying this T cell receptor (beta chain) as medium-sized. Antigen unknown. The CDR3 is 12 residues long. Looked up from germline, CDR1 is MNHNY and CDR2 is SVGAGI (reference sequence). The sample originates from a study of T cell clusters in autoimmune cytopenias. Study context: A median of roughly 54,000 TRB reads per sample yielded a median around 2,500 distinct clonotypes.

Study outcomes and limitations: Primary autoimmune cytopenia patients appeared to lack physiological T cell clusters present in healthy donors.

TRB rearrangements were amplified by touch-down multiplex PCR with mixed TRB-A/B primers. TCRdb reprocessed the multiplex PCR reads and reports one entry per CDR3 protein, with no DNA. Its listing shows thousands of distinct CDR3 sequences. TRB was amplified from roughly 0.25 ug of peripheral blood genomic DNA per sample. This chain joins TRBV6-6 and TRBJ2-7; lacking DNA, the TRBD2 call made by TCRdb goes unchecked. Sequencing was done on a sample of peripheral blood. The receptor comes from a human donor with an autoimmune cytopenia or autoimmune hepatitis (not recorded which). CDR3 amino acids: CASSEAPGRQYF.